This T cell receptor (beta chain) was profiled in a study of siplizumab effects on memory and regulatory T cells. Looked up from germline, CDR1 is SGHRS and CDR2 is YFSETQ. The V gene lost 3 bases and the J gene lost 8 bases, with 29 bases spanning the gap. The CDR3 is 19 residues long. Overall study results and limits: Proliferating Tregs taken from siplizumab cultures were not shown to have a confirmed suppressive function.

As regards this clone: Its antigen is not known.

The table came from immunoSEQ multiplex PCR; TCRdb's copy has only in-frame clones and leaves some out. This table has about 100,000 clones, about 91% appearing once. The chain combines TRBV5-1 with TRBJ2-2; tentative D call: TRBD1 (5 bases). The origin of this receptor is a human donor in good health. Sequencing used Tregs sorted from blood. In DNA, the CDR3 is TGCGCCAGCAGCTCCTTGGGGCAGTCACCCACCGCCGAGGCGGGGGAGCTGTTTTTT. Translated, it gives CASSSLGQSPTAEAGELFF.